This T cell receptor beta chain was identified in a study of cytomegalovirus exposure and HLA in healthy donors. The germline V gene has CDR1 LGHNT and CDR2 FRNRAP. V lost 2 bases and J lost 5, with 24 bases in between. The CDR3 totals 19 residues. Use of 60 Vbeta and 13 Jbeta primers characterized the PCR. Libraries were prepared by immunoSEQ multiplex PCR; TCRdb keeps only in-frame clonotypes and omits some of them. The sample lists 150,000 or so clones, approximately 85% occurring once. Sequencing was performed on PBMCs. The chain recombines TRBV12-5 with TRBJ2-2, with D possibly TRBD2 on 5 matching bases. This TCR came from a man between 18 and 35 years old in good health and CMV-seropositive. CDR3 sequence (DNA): TGTGCTAGTGGTTTGACTCAGGTCGGGGAAAAGGGCGGAACCGGGGAGCTGTTTTTT. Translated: CASGLTQVGEKGGTGELFF. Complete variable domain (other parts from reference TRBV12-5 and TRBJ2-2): DARVTQTPRHKVTEMGQEVTMRCQPILGHNTVFWYRQTMMQGLELLAYFRNRAPLDDSGMPKDRFSAEMPDATLATLKIQPSEPRDSAVYFCASGLTQVGEKGGTGELFFGEGSRLTVL.